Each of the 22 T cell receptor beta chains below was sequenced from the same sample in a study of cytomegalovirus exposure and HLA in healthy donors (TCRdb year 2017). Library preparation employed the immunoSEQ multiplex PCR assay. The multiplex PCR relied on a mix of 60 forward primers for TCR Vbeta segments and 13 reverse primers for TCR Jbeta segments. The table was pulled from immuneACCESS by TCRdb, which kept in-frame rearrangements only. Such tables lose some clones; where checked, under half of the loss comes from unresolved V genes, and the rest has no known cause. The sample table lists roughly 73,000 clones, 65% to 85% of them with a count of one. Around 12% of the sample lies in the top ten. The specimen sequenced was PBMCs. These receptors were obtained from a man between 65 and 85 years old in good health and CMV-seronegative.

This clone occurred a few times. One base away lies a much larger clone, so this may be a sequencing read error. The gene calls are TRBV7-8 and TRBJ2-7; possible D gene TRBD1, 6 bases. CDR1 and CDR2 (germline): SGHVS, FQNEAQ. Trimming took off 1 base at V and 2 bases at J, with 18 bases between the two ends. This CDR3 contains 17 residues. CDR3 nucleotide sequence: TGTGCCAGCAGCTTAGTTGGGCCCGGACAGCTTACCTACGAGCAGTACTTC. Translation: CASSLVGPGQLTYEQYF.

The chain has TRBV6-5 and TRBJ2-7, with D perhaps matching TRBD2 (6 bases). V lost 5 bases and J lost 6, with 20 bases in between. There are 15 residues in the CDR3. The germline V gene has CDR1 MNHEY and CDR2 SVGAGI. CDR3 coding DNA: TGTGCCAGCAGTCGAACCGGGACTGCATGCCGCGAGCAGTACTTC. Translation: CASSRTGTACREQYF.

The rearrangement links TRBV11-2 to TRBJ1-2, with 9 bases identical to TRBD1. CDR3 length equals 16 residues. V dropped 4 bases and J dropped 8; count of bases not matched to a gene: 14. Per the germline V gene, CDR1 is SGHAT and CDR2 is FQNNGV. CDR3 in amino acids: CASSWEPGGTGMGYTF. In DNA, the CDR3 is TGTGCCAGCAGCTGGGAGCCGGGGGGGACAGGGATGGGCTACACCTTC.

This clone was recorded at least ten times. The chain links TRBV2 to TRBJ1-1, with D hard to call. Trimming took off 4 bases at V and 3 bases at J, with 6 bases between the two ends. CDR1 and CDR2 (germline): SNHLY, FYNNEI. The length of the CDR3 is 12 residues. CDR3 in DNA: TGTGCCAGCAGTGTACAGTACACTGAAGCTTTCTTT. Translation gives CASSVQYTEAFF.

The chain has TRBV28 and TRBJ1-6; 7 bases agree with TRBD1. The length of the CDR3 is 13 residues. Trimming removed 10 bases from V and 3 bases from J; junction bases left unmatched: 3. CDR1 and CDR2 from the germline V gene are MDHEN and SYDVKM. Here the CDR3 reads CATRQGYNSPLHF. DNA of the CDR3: TGTGCCACCCGACAGGGCTATAATTCACCCCTCCACTTT.

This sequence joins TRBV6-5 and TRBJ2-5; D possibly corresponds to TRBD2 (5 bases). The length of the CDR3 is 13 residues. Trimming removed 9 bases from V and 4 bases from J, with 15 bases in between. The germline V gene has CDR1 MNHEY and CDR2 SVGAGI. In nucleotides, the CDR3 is TGTGCCAGTCAATTCGGTGGAGGAGAGACCCAGTACTTC. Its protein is CASQFGGGETQYF.

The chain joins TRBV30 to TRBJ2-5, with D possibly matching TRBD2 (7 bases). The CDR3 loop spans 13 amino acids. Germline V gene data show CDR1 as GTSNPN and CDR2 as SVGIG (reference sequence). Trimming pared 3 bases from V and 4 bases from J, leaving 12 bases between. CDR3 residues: CAWSEGGGETQYF. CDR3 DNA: TGTGCCTGGAGCGAAGGGGGGGGAGAGACCCAGTACTTC.

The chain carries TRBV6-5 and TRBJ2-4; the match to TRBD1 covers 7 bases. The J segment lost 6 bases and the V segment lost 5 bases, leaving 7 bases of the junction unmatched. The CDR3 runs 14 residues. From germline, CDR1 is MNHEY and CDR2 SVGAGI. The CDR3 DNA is TGTGCCAGCAGTCAAACAGGGGAGAGAAACATTCAGTACTTC. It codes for CASSQTGERNIQYF.

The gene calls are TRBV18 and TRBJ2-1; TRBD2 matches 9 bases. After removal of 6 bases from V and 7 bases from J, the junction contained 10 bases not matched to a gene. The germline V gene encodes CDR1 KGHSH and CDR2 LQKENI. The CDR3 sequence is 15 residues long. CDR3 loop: CASSRPGLARNEQFF. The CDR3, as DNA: TGTGCCAGCTCGAGGCCGGGACTAGCTCGTAATGAGCAGTTCTTC.

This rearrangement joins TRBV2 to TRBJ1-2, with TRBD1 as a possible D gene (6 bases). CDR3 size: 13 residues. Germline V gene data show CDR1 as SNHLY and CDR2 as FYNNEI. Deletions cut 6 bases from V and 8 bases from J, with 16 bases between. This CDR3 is CASSPTGFGGYTF. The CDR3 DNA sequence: TGTGCCAGCAGCCCCACAGGGTTCGGGGGCTACACCTTC.

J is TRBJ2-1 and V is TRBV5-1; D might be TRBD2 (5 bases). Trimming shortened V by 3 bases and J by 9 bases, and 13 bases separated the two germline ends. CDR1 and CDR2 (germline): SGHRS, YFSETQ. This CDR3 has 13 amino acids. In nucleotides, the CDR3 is TGCGCCAGCAGCTACGGAGGCGTTAGTGAGCAGTTCTTC. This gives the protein CASSYGGVSEQFF. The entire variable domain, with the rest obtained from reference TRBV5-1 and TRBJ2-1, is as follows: KAGVTQTPRYLIKTRGQQVTLSCSPISGHRSVSWYQQTPGQGLQFLFEYFSETQRNKGNFPGRFSGRQFSNSRSEMNVSTLELGDSALYLCASSYGGVSEQFFGPGTRLTVL.

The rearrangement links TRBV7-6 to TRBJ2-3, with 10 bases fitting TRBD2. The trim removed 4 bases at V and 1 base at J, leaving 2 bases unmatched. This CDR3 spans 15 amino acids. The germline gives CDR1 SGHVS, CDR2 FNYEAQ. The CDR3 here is CASSSGTSGTDTQYF. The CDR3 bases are TGTGCCAGCAGCTCCGGGACTAGCGGCACAGATACGCAGTATTTT.

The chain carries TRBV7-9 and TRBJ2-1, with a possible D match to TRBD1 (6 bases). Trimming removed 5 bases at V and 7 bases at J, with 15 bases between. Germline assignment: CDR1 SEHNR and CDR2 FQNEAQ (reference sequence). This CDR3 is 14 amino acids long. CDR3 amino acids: CASSPFGGGNEQFF. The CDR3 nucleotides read TGTGCCAGCAGCCCCTTTGGGGGCGGGAATGAGCAGTTCTTC.

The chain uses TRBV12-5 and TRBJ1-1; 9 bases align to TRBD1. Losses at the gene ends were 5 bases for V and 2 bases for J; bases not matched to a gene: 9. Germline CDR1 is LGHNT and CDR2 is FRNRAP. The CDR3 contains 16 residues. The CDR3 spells CASGPRTGDENTEAFF. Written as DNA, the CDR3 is TGTGCTAGTGGTCCCAGGACAGGGGATGAAAACACTGAAGCTTTCTTT.

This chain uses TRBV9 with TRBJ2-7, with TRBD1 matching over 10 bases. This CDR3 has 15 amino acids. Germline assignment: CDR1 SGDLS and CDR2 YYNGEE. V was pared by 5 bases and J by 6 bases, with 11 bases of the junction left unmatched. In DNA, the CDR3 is TGTGCCAGCAGTTACCTCGGGACAGGGGTAGGCGAGCAGTACTTC. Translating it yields CASSYLGTGVGEQYF.

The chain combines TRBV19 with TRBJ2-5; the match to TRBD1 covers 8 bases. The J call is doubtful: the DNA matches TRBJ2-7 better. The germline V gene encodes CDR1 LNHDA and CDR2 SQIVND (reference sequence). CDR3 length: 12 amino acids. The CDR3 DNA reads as TGTGCCAGTACAGGGGGCGAGTACGAGCAGTACTTC. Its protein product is CASTGGEYEQYF.

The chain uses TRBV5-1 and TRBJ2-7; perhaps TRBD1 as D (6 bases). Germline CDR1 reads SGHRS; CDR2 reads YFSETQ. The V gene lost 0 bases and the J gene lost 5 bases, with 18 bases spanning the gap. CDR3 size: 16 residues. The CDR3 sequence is CASSLGGPAGVDEQYF. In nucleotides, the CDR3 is TGCGCCAGCAGCTTGGGGGGGCCGGCAGGGGTAGACGAGCAGTACTTC.

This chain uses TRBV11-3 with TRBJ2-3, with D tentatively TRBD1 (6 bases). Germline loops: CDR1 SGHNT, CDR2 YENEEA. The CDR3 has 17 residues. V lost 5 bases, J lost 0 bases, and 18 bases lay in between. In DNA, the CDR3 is TGTGCCAGCAGCCTACCATCCGGGACACTTAGCACAGATACGCAGTATTTT. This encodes CASSLPSGTLSTDTQYF. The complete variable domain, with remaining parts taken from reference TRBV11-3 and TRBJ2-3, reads EAGVVQSPRYKIIEKKQPVAFWCNPISGHNTLYWYLQNLGQGPELLIRYENEEAVDDSQLPKDRFSAERLKGVDSTLKIQPAELGDSAVYLCASSLPSGTLSTDTQYFGPGTRLTVL.

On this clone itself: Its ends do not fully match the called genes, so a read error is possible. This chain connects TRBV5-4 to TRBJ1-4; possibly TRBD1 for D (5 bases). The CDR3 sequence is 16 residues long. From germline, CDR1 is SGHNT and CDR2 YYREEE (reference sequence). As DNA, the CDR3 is TGCGCCAGCAGCCAAGATAGCGGGGCAGGGAGTGAAAAACTGTTTTTT. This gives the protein CASSQDSGAGSEKLFF.

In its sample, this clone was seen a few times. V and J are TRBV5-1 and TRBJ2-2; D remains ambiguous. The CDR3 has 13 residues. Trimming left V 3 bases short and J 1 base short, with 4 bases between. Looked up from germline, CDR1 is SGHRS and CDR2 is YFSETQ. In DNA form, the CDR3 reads TGCGCCAGCAGCTCGGGGAACACCGGGGAGCTGTTTTTT. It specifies CASSSGNTGELFF. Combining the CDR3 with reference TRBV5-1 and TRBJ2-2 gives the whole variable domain KAGVTQTPRYLIKTRGQQVTLSCSPISGHRSVSWYQQTPGQGLQFLFEYFSETQRNKGNFPGRFSGRQFSNSRSEMNVSTLELGDSALYLCASSSGNTGELFFGEGSRLTVL.

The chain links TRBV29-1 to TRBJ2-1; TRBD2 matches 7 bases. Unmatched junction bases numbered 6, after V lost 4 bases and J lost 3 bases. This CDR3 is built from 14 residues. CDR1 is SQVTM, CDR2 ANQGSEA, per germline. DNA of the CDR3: TGCAGCGTTGTGGCGGGGGAAGTCTACAATGAGCAGTTCTTC. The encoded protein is CSVVAGEVYNEQFF.

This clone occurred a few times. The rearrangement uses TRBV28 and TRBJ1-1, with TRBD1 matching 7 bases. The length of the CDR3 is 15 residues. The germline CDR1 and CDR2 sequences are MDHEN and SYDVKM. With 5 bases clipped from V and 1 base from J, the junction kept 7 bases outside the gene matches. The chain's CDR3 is CASSARGQGNTEAFF. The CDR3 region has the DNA TGTGCCAGCAGTGCGAGGGGGCAGGGGAACACTGAAGCTTTCTTT.